This paragraph covers one T cell receptor (beta chain) sequence. Its antigen is unknown. This sample is drawn from a study of a mutant IDH1 vaccine in newly diagnosed glioma. Study-wide context: Once 4-6 weeks had passed after radiotherapy alone, vaccination started, or it started with temozolomide cycles.

The time point was: week 5, during vaccination. What each vaccine dose contained was 300 ug of mutant IDH1 20-mer peptide, accompanied by topical imiquimod. The method was immunoSEQ multiplex PCR; TCRdb's version includes in-frame clones alone and lacks a portion of them. The sample contains fewer than 100,000 clones, roughly 91% of which appear only once. V was clipped by 4 bases and J by 5 bases, with 22 bases between them. The CDR3 sequence is 16 residues long. Per germline, CDR1 SGDLS and CDR2 YYNGEE. This TCR was sampled from a woman between 50 and 59 years old with glioma. The chain carries TRBV9 and TRBJ2-7; D perhaps matches TRBD2 (6 bases). Sequences were derived from PBMCs, sampled from a glioma patient whose treatment included an IDH1 peptide vaccine. CDR3 DNA sequence: TGTGCCAGCAGCCTAGAGGAGGGGCGCAGAACCCACGAGCAGTACTTC. Amino acid sequence: CASSLEEGRRTHEQYF.